One and the same sample provided the 14 T cell receptor beta chains below, sequenced in a study of OX40 agonist ivuxolimab in advanced cancers. Clones were read by immunoSEQ multiplex PCR, and TCRdb kept only the in-frame ones, dropping some. The table lists about 69,000 clones, about 90% of them singletons. The material was CD4+ or CD8+ T cells sorted from blood, obtained in a trial of the OX40 agonist ivuxolimab. These receptors were taken from an adult with an advanced solid tumor such as melanoma, head and neck, liver or kidney cancer.

This chain connects TRBV11-2 to TRBJ1-1, with unresolved D. Germline lookup yields CDR1 SGHAT and CDR2 FQNNGV. The CDR3 length is 14 residues. V was trimmed by 3 bases and J by 1 base, leaving 9 bases between them. The CDR3 protein is CASSFGRGNTEAFF. CDR3 nucleotide sequence: TGTGCCAGCAGCTTTGGGAGAGGGAACACTGAAGCTTTCTTT.

The chain couples TRBV27 to TRBJ2-7, with D unresolved. The V end was cut by 4 bases, the J end by 0 bases, with 25 bases between. Germline CDR1 is MNHEY and CDR2 is SMNVEV (reference sequence). The CDR3 runs 19 residues. The CDR3, as DNA: TGTGCCAGCAGTTCACACCCCGGGCCAACCCCTAGGAGCTCCTACGAGCAGTACTTC. Translation: CASSSHPGPTPRSSYEQYF.

The chain recombines TRBV6-6 with TRBJ1-2; D remains ambiguous. The CDR3 runs to 16 residues. V was trimmed by 2 bases and J by 0 bases, leaving 13 bases between them. Germline V gene sequence: CDR1 MNHNY, CDR2 SVGAGI (reference sequence). The CDR3 protein is CASSYERNRANYGYTF. The CDR3 DNA reads TGTGCCAGCAGTTACGAAAGGAACAGAGCTAACTATGGCTACACCTTC.

The V gene is TRBV21-1, the J gene TRBJ2-5; the table names TRBD2, a call not compared with the DNA. TRBV21-1 is recorded as a pseudogene. The CDR3 loop spans 16 amino acids. The CDR3 DNA follows: TGTGCCAGCAGCTCCACGGGGAGGGGTGTCGGGGAGACCCAGTACTTC. This sequence encodes CASSSTGRGVGETQYF.

The chain joins TRBV7-3 to TRBJ2-2, with TRBD1 identical over 8 bases. The CDR3 contains 13 residues. The V gene end was trimmed by 9 bases and the J gene end by 3 bases; junction bases not matched to a gene: 3. Germline-derived CDR1 and CDR2 are SGHTA and FQGTGA. The CDR3 here is CARKGQDTGELFF. The CDR3 region has the DNA TGTGCCAGGAAGGGACAGGACACCGGGGAGCTGTTTTTT.

V usage is TRBV19 and J usage is TRBJ2-7; 9 nucleotides agree with TRBD1. Germline V gene sequence: CDR1 LNHDA, CDR2 SQIVND (reference sequence). V lost 4 bases, J lost 4 bases, and 5 bases stayed unmatched. The CDR3 covers 14 residues. The CDR3 sequence is CASSTGTGSYEQYF. The DNA for the CDR3 is TGTGCCAGTAGTACCGGGACAGGGAGTTACGAGCAGTACTTC.

This rearrangement joins TRBV5-1 to TRBJ1-1; maybe TRBD1 (5 bases). The V and J ends lost 6 bases and 4 bases respectively, with 19 bases between them. This CDR3 has 15 amino acids. In germline, CDR1 is SGHRS, CDR2 YFSETQ. CDR3 loop: CASNLTGKAGTEAFF. DNA of the CDR3: TGCGCCAGCAACTTAACAGGAAAGGCGGGCACTGAAGCTTTCTTT.

The chain has TRBV4-1 and TRBJ1-2, with unresolved D. CDR3 length: 16 amino acids. CDR1 is MGHRA and CDR2 is YSYEKL in the germline V gene. The V gene lost 3 bases and the J gene lost 3 bases, with 17 bases spanning the gap. CDR3 residues: CASSQVDDPVDYGYTF. The CDR3 DNA follows: TGCGCCAGCAGCCAGGTGGACGATCCGGTCGACTATGGCTACACCTTC.

The chain uses TRBV5-1 and TRBJ1-2; 8 bases agree with TRBD1. Germline lookup yields CDR1 SGHRS and CDR2 YFSETQ. The CDR3 spans 16 residues. The trim removed 4 bases at V and 6 bases at J, leaving 14 bases unmatched. The CDR3 nucleotides read TGCGCCAGCAGCAGGAGCGCCCAGGGGGCGCCGGATGGCTACACCTTC. This sequence encodes CASSRSAQGAPDGYTF.

The chain joins TRBV4-3 to TRBJ1-6; 8 bases fit TRBD1. The V gene's germline CDR1 is LGHNA and CDR2 YSLEER. J lost 8 bases, V lost 4 bases, and 4 bases had no gene match. The CDR3 is 14 residues long. The CDR3 loop is CASSPGQGDSPLHF. CDR3 bases: TGCGCCAGCAGCCCCGGACAGGGCGATTCACCCCTCCACTTT.

This rearrangement joins TRBV7-2 to TRBJ2-1; D uncertain. Germline-derived CDR1 and CDR2 are SGHTA and FQGNSA. The CDR3 is 12 amino acids. V lost 3 bases to trimming and J lost 5 bases, with 5 bases between them. The CDR3 nucleotides read TGTGCCAGCAGCTTTTACAACAATGAGCAGTTCTTC. Its translation is CASSFYNNEQFF. The variable domain in full, completed from reference TRBV7-2 and TRBJ2-1, reads GAGVSQSPSNKVTEKGKDVELRCDPISGHTALYWYRQSLGQGLEFLIYFQGNSAPDKSGLPSDRFSAERTGGSVSTLTIQRTQQEDSAVYLCASSFYNNEQFFGPGTRLTVL.

The chain employs TRBV11-2 and TRBJ1-5, with 7 bases aligning to TRBD1. Germline V gene lookup returns CDR1 SGHAT and CDR2 FQNNGV. Unmatched junction bases numbered 8, after V lost 6 bases and J lost 3 bases. CDR3 length: 15 residues. The CDR3 is CASSFTGDANQPQHF. The DNA of the CDR3 is TGTGCCAGCAGTTTCACAGGGGACGCCAATCAGCCCCAGCATTTT.

The gene calls are TRBV5-1 and TRBJ2-1; 11 nucleotides agree with TRBD2. V lost 5 bases and J lost 6; bases outside the gene matches: 1. From germline, CDR1 is SGHRS and CDR2 YFSETQ. The CDR3 runs 13 residues. CDR3 nucleotide sequence: TGCGCCAGCAGACTAGCGGGGGCCAATGAGCAGTTCTTC. This translates into CASRLAGANEQFF.

J is TRBJ1-6 and V is TRBV5-1, with TRBD1 matching 11 bases. V lost 0 bases and J lost 9; bases outside the gene matches: 2. Germline V gene lookup returns CDR1 SGHRS and CDR2 YFSETQ. The CDR3 covers 15 residues. This chain's CDR3 is CASSLEGQGVSPLHF. The DNA for the CDR3 is TGCGCCAGCAGCTTGGAGGGACAGGGGGTTTCACCCCTCCACTTT.